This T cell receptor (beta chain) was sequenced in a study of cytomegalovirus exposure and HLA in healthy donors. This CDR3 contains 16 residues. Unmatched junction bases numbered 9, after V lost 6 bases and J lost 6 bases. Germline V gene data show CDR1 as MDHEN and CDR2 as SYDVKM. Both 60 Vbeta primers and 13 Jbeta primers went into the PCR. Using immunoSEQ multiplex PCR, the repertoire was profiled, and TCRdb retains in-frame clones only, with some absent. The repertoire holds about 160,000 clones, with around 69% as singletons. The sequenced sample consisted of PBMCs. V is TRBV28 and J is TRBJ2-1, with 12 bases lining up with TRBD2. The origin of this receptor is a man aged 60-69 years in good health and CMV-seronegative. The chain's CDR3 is CASRSTPSGRANEQFF. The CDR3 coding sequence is TGTGCCAGCAGATCTACTCCTAGCGGGAGGGCCAATGAGCAGTTCTTC. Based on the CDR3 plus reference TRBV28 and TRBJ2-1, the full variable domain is DVKVTQSSRYLVKRTGEKVFLECVQDMDHENMFWYRQDPGLGLRLIYFSYDVKMKEKGDIPEGYSVSREKKERFSLILESASTNQTSMYLCASRSTPSGRANEQFFGPGTRLTVL.